This T cell receptor (beta chain) was sequenced during a study of OX40 agonist ivuxolimab in advanced cancers. Study-wide background: The patients' treatment was ivuxolimab, an agonistic anti-OX40 (CD134) antibody. Enrollees could have had prior anti-PD-1, anti-PD-L1 or anti-CTLA-4 therapy, which 30% to 50% had received.

V was clipped by 3 bases and J by 4 bases, with 6 bases between them. The CDR3 covers 12 residues. The germline V gene encodes CDR1 SSHAT and CDR2 FNYEAQ (reference sequence). Some clones are missing from TCRdb's copy, which holds only in-frame ones; the method was immunoSEQ multiplex PCR. This sample yields 70,000 to 95,000 clones, of which 94% are seen a single time; around 10% belongs to the top ten. Sequenced here: CD4+ or CD8+ T cells sorted from blood, sampled in a trial of the OX40 agonist ivuxolimab. The sequence was collected from an adult with an advanced solid tumor such as melanoma, head and neck, liver or kidney cancer. The V call is TRBV7-7, the J call TRBJ2-5; no clear D gene. The CDR3: CASSFRGETQYF. CDR3 nucleotides: TGTGCCAGCAGCTTCCGCGGAGAGACCCAGTACTTC.